The 3 T cell receptor beta chains given below trace back to one sample, sequenced in a study of cytomegalovirus exposure and HLA in healthy donors. PCR employed 60 Vbeta and 13 Jbeta primers. The protocol was immunoSEQ multiplex PCR, while the TCRdb copy is restricted to in-frame clones and leaves out a portion. The sample lists 190,000 or so clones, over 80% occurring once. The sample taken for sequencing was PBMCs. The receptor set was obtained from a man aged 45 to 65 in good health and CMV-seronegative.

This chain links TRBV28 with TRBJ2-7; 11 nucleotides align to TRBD2. Trimming at V came to 4 bases and at J to 1 base, leaving 3 bases not matched to a gene. The CDR3 consists of 15 residues. Germline CDR1 and CDR2: MDHEN and SYDVKM. The CDR3 bases are TGTGCCAGCAGTTCCGCTAGCGGGGGGTCCTACGAGCAGTACTTC. Encoded protein: CASSSASGGSYEQYF.

This clone was detected a few times. J is TRBJ1-5 and V is TRBV5-8; D is perhaps TRBD1 (5 bases). Trimming took off 4 bases at V and 2 bases at J, with 16 bases between the two ends. The CDR3 spans 16 residues. Germline CDR1 reads SGHTS; CDR2 reads YDEGEE. In DNA, the CDR3 is TGTGCCAGCAGCCCCACTGCGGGGGTGGGCAATCAGCCCCAGCATTTT. Translated, it gives CASSPTAGVGNQPQHF.

This chain uses TRBV19 with TRBJ1-6, with a tentative D call TRBD1 (6 bases). CDR1 and CDR2 from the germline V gene are LNHDA and SQIVND (reference sequence). The CDR3 loop spans 13 amino acids. V was trimmed by 10 bases and J by 10 bases, leaving 17 bases between them. The CDR3 region is CATQEQGPSPLHF. The CDR3 coding sequence is TGTGCCACCCAGGAACAGGGCCCATCACCCCTCCACTTT. Based on the CDR3 plus reference TRBV19 and TRBJ1-6, the full variable domain is DGGITQSPKYLFRKEGQNVTLSCEQNLNHDAMYWYRQDPGQGLRLIYYSQIVNDFQKGDIAEGYSVSREKKESFPLTVTSAQKNPTAFYLCATQEQGPSPLHFGNGTRLTVT.